This is a list of T cell receptor beta chains from one sample in a study of OX40 agonist ivuxolimab in advanced cancers. Generated by immunoSEQ multiplex PCR, the TCRdb table keeps only in-frame clones and is missing some. The table shows 35,000 to 50,000 clones, with about 86% occurring only once. The sample was CD4+ or CD8+ T cells sorted from blood, taken in a trial of the OX40 agonist ivuxolimab. All receptors derive from an adult with an advanced solid tumor such as melanoma, head and neck, liver or kidney cancer. The CDR3 runs from the conserved cysteine through the conserved F or W. Fields, in order: V gene, J gene, clone size, D gene, CDR3 DNA, CDR3 protein. D genes are given only for firm matches. Only some rows state a clone size, as once, few, many or a class for expanded clones.

V gene: TRBV19
J gene: TRBJ1-5
clone size: few
D gene: -
CDR3 DNA: TGTGCCAGTAGTCCCTCCCCCGGCAATCAGCCCCAGCATTTT
CDR3 protein: CASSPSPGNQPQHF

V gene: TRBV11-2
J gene: TRBJ1-6
clone size: -
D gene: -
CDR3 DNA: TGTGCCAGCAGCCGACAGAGCTCCTATAATTCACCCCTCCACTTT
CDR3 protein: CASSRQSSYNSPLHF

V gene: TRBV4-2
J gene: TRBJ2-5
clone size: -
D gene: -
CDR3 DNA: TGTGCCAGCAGCCAAGGGGTCCCCCAAGAGACCCAGTACTTC
CDR3 protein: CASSQGVPQETQYF

V gene: TRBV5-3
J gene: TRBJ1-6
clone size: -
D gene: -
CDR3 DNA: TGTGCCAGCAGCTCCTCCAGGGACTCGGGGCGCCACTTT
CDR3 protein: CASSSSRDSGRHF

V gene: TRBV28
J gene: TRBJ2-3
clone size: once
D gene: TRBD1
CDR3 DNA: TGTGCCAGCAGTGCCGGACAGGGGGTTTCAGATACGCAGTATTTT
CDR3 protein: CASSAGQGVSDTQYF

V gene: TRBV12-5
J gene: TRBJ2-1
clone size: -
D gene: -
CDR3 DNA: TGTGCTAGTGGTTTGGTACCAGGGGGGGACGAGCAGTTCTTC
CDR3 protein: CASGLVPGGDEQFF

V gene: TRBV15
J gene: TRBJ2-2
clone size: -
D gene: -
CDR3 DNA: TGTGCCACCAGGGGGGGTGCAGGCCGAACTGGTCGAACCGGGGAGCTGTTTTTT
CDR3 protein: CATRGGAGRTGRTGELFF

V gene: TRBV2
J gene: TRBJ2-2
clone size: once
D gene: -
CDR3 DNA: TGTGCCAGCAGTTTGGGAACAGGACGCACCGGGGAGCTGTTTTTT
CDR3 protein: CASSLGTGRTGELFF

V gene: TRBV7-2
J gene: TRBJ2-3
clone size: -
D gene: -
CDR3 DNA: TGTGCCAGCAGCAGACGGGGGAATACGCAGTATTTT
CDR3 protein: CASSRRGNTQYF

V gene: TRBV7-9
J gene: TRBJ2-1
clone size: -
D gene: -
CDR3 DNA: TGTGCCAGCAGCTTAGTAGGGGTTCCCTATTACAATGAGCAGTTCTTC
CDR3 protein: CASSLVGVPYYNEQFF

V gene: TRBV5-4
J gene: TRBJ2-1
clone size: -
D gene: TRBD1
CDR3 DNA: TGTGCCAGCAGCCAGTTAGGGACAGGGGACAGGTACAATGAGCAGTTCTTC
CDR3 protein: CASSQLGTGDRYNEQFF

V gene: TRBV7-9
J gene: TRBJ2-2
clone size: -
D gene: -
CDR3 DNA: TGTGCCAGCAGCCACGGGGCGAACGGGGAGCTGTTTTTT
CDR3 protein: CASSHGANGELFF

V gene: TRBV6-1
J gene: TRBJ1-1
clone size: -
D gene: -
CDR3 DNA: TGTGCCAGCATCAATACCTGGTCTGAAGCTTTCTTT
CDR3 protein: CASINTWSEAFF

V gene: TRBV27
J gene: TRBJ1-2
clone size: once
D gene: -
CDR3 DNA: TGTGCCAGCAGTTTATGGCAGGGGCATGGCTACACCTTC
CDR3 protein: CASSLWQGHGYTF

V gene: TRBV11-2
J gene: TRBJ1-3
clone size: -
D gene: -
CDR3 DNA: TGTGCCAGCAGCCCGGATAACTCTGGAAACACCATATATTTT
CDR3 protein: CASSPDNSGNTIYF

V gene: TRBV2
J gene: TRBJ2-7
clone size: -
D gene: -
CDR3 DNA: TGTGCCACCTACAGGAGCTCCTACGAGCAGTACTTC
CDR3 protein: CATYRSSYEQYF

V gene: TRBV2
J gene: TRBJ2-1
clone size: -
D gene: TRBD2
CDR3 DNA: TGTGCCAGCAGTGAAGAGGGTGCTAGCGGCTACAATGAGCAGTTCTTC
CDR3 protein: CASSEEGASGYNEQFF

V gene: TRBV5-1
J gene: TRBJ2-7
clone size: -
D gene: -
CDR3 DNA: TGCGCCAGCAGCTTAGAGGACACGTTCTACGAGCAGTACTTC
CDR3 protein: CASSLEDTFYEQYF

V gene: TRBV11-3
J gene: TRBJ1-1
clone size: -
D gene: -
CDR3 DNA: TGTGCCAGCAGCTTAGAGGCAGGCAGGAACACTGAAGCTTTCTTT
CDR3 protein: CASSLEAGRNTEAFF

V gene: TRBV5-1
J gene: TRBJ2-7
clone size: -
D gene: TRBD2
CDR3 DNA: TGCGCCAGCGGCGGTGGCGGGGGGCCTCCCTACGAGCAGTACTTC
CDR3 protein: CASGGGGGPPYEQYF

V gene: TRBV11-1
J gene: TRBJ2-4
clone size: -
D gene: -
CDR3 DNA: TGTGCCAGCAGCTTAATTTTGGGTCAGGACATTCAGTACTTC
CDR3 protein: CASSLILGQDIQYF

V gene: TRBV5-4
J gene: TRBJ1-1
clone size: -
D gene: -
CDR3 DNA: TGTGCCAGCACCCCCGGGACTCTGAACACTGAAGCTTTCTTT
CDR3 protein: CASTPGTLNTEAFF

V gene: TRBV7-9
J gene: TRBJ2-2
clone size: -
D gene: TRBD1
CDR3 DNA: TGTGCCAGCAGCTTACCGGGACAGGGGCGGGAGCTGTTTTTT
CDR3 protein: CASSLPGQGRELFF

V gene: TRBV5-3
J gene: TRBJ1-1
clone size: -
D gene: -
CDR3 DNA: TGTGCCAGAAGCCCCGGACGGTCCGAAGCTTTCTTT
CDR3 protein: CARSPGRSEAFF

V gene: TRBV7-8
J gene: TRBJ2-3
clone size: -
D gene: -
CDR3 DNA: TGTGCCAGCCTCGAGGGGGGGATAACAGATACGCAGTATTTT
CDR3 protein: CASLEGGITDTQYF

V gene: TRBV5-1
J gene: TRBJ1-4
clone size: -
D gene: TRBD1
CDR3 DNA: TGCGCCAGCAGCTCAGGGGGCATAAATGAAAAACTGTTTTTT
CDR3 protein: CASSSGGINEKLFF

V gene: TRBV6-5
J gene: TRBJ2-3
clone size: -
D gene: TRBD1
CDR3 DNA: TGTGCCAGCAGGGGACAGGGAAGTACAGATACGCAGTATTTT
CDR3 protein: CASRGQGSTDTQYF

V gene: TRBV5-6
J gene: TRBJ2-1
clone size: -
D gene: -
CDR3 DNA: TGTGCCAGCAGCACCGGAGAGGGCCGGCCTGAGCAGTTCTTC
CDR3 protein: CASSTGEGRPEQFF

V gene: TRBV25-1
J gene: TRBJ2-2
clone size: -
D gene: -
CDR3 DNA: TGTGCCAGCAATTCCCTAGCCACCGGGGAGCTGTTTTTT
CDR3 protein: CASNSLATGELFF

V gene: TRBV12-5
J gene: TRBJ2-3
clone size: few
D gene: -
CDR3 DNA: TGTGCTAGTGGTCCCGCCGGGGCTATTGGAGGAGATACGCAGTATTTT
CDR3 protein: CASGPAGAIGGDTQYF

V gene: TRBV9
J gene: TRBJ1-2
clone size: -
D gene: -
CDR3 DNA: TGTGCCAGCAGCGAGGGGACCGCTTATGGCTACACCTTC
CDR3 protein: CASSEGTAYGYTF

V gene: TRBV11-3
J gene: TRBJ2-2
clone size: -
D gene: -
CDR3 DNA: TGTGCCAGCAGCTCAGCAGTCGGTAACGGGGAGCTGTTTTTT
CDR3 protein: CASSSAVGNGELFF